This entry concerns a single TCR beta chain. Its target is not known. Assay used: immunoSEQ multiplex PCR; TCRdb lists only in-frame clones, some missing. The top ten hold 25% to 30% of the sample, which has more than 80,000 clones, 85% to 95% seen once. The sample comes from a study of T cell responses to AZD1222 COVID-19 vaccine. Germline V gene data show CDR1 as MGHRA and CDR2 as YSYEKL. The V gene end was trimmed by 2 bases and the J gene end by 8 bases; junction bases not matched to a gene: 10. The CDR3 extends over 18 amino acids. Overall study findings and caveats: Donors skewed white British and female; clonal diversity was possibly underestimated. Repertoires were obtained solely post-peak T cell response.

The rearrangement joins TRBV4-1 to TRBJ2-1, with TRBD2 identical over 15 bases. Sequenced here: peripheral blood, sampled 28 days after the second AZD1222 dose. This clonotype originated in an adult who received the AZD1222 COVID-19 vaccine. The CDR3 bases are TGCGCCAGCAGCCAACCGATGAAGGGACTAGCGGGAGGAGATGAGCAGTTCTTC. Its protein is CASSQPMKGLAGGDEQFF.